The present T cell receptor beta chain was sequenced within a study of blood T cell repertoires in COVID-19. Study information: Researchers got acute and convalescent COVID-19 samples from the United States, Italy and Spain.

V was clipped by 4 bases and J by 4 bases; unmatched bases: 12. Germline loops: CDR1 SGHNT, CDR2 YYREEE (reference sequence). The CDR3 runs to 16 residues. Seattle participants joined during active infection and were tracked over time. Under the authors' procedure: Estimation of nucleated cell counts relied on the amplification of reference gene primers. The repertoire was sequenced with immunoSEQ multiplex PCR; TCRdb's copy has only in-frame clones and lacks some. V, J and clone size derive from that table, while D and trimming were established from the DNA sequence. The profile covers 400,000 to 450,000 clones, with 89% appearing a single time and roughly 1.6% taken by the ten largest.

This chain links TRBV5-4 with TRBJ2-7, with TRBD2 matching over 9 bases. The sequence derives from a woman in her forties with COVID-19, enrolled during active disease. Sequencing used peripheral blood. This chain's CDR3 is CASSPSLTSGYYEQYF. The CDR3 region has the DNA TGTGCCAGCAGCCCGTCCCTAACTAGCGGGTATTACGAGCAGTACTTC.